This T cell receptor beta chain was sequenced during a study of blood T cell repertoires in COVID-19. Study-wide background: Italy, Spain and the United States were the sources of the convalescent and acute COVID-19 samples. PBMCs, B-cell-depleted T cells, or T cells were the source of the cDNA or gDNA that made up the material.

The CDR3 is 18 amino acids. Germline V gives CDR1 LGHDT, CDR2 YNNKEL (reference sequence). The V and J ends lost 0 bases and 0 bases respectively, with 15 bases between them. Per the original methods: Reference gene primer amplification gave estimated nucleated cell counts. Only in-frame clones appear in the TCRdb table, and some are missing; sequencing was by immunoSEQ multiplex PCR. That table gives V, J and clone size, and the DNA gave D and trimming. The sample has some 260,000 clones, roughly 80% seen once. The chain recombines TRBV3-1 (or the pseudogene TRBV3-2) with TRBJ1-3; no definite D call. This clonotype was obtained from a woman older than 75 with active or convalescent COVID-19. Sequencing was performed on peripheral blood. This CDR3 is CASSQDFLGGSSGNTIYF. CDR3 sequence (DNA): TGTGCCAGCAGCCAAGATTTTCTTGGCGGAAGCTCTGGAAACACCATATATTTT.